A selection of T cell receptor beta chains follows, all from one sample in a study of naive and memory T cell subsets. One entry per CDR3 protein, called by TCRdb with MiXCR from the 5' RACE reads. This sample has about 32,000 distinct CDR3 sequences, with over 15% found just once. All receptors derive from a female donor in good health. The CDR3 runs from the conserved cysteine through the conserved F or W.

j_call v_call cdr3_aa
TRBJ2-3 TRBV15 CATSRELSSTDTQYF
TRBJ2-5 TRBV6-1 CASSAGQGRGQETQYF
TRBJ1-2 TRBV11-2 CASSPTGYLNGGYTF
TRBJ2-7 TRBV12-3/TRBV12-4 CASRAGQGIDEQYF
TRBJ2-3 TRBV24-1 CATSEGFPTDTQYF
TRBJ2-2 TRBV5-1 CASSLGADSHVGLFF
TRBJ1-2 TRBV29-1 CSVPGLGDTF
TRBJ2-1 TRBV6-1 CASSPLLAGEQFF
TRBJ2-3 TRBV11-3 CASSLRSATDTQYF
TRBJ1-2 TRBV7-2 CASSLLRQGNGYTF
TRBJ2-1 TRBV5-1 CASSLVGLGEQFF
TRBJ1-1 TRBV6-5 CASSGGGGWTAMNTEAFF
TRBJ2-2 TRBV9 CASSVSGTKVGELFF
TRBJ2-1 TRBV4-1 CASSQGLSSYNEQFF
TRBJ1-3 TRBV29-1 CSGEGGNTIYF
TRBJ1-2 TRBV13 CASSLGKGSAVGYTF
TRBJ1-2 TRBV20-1 CSAADRGSLGDTF
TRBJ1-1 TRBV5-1 CASSLLMGKNTEAFF
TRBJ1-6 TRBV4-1 CASSQDPGPVRSPLHF
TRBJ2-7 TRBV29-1 CSVSTGGGYEQYF
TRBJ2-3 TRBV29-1 CSAGRTHGTDTQYF
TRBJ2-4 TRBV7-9 CASSSGTSGGTAKNIQYF
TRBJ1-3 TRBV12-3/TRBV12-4 CASSGRAGRSGNTIYF
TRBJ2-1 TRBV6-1 CASSVPSAPNEQFF
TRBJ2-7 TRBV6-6 CASSYSGGRGYEQYF
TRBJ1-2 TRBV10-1 CASSAGSLYGYTF
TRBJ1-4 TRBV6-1 CASSGRPGQGDEKLFF
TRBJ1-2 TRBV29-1 CSVESGGLYGYTF
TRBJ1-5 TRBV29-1 CSAWMGDRNQPQHF
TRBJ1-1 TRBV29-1 CSGLEDANTEAFF
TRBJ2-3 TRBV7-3 CASSTGTTDTQYF
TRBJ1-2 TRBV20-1 CSAGPGDGYTF
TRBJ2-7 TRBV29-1 CSVESDRVHEQYF
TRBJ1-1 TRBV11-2 CASSLAVRNTEAFF
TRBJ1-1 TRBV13 CASSLERTVGPTEAFF
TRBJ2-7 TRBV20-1 CSARAGTGRMDEQYF
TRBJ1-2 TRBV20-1 CSASRGLSYGYTF